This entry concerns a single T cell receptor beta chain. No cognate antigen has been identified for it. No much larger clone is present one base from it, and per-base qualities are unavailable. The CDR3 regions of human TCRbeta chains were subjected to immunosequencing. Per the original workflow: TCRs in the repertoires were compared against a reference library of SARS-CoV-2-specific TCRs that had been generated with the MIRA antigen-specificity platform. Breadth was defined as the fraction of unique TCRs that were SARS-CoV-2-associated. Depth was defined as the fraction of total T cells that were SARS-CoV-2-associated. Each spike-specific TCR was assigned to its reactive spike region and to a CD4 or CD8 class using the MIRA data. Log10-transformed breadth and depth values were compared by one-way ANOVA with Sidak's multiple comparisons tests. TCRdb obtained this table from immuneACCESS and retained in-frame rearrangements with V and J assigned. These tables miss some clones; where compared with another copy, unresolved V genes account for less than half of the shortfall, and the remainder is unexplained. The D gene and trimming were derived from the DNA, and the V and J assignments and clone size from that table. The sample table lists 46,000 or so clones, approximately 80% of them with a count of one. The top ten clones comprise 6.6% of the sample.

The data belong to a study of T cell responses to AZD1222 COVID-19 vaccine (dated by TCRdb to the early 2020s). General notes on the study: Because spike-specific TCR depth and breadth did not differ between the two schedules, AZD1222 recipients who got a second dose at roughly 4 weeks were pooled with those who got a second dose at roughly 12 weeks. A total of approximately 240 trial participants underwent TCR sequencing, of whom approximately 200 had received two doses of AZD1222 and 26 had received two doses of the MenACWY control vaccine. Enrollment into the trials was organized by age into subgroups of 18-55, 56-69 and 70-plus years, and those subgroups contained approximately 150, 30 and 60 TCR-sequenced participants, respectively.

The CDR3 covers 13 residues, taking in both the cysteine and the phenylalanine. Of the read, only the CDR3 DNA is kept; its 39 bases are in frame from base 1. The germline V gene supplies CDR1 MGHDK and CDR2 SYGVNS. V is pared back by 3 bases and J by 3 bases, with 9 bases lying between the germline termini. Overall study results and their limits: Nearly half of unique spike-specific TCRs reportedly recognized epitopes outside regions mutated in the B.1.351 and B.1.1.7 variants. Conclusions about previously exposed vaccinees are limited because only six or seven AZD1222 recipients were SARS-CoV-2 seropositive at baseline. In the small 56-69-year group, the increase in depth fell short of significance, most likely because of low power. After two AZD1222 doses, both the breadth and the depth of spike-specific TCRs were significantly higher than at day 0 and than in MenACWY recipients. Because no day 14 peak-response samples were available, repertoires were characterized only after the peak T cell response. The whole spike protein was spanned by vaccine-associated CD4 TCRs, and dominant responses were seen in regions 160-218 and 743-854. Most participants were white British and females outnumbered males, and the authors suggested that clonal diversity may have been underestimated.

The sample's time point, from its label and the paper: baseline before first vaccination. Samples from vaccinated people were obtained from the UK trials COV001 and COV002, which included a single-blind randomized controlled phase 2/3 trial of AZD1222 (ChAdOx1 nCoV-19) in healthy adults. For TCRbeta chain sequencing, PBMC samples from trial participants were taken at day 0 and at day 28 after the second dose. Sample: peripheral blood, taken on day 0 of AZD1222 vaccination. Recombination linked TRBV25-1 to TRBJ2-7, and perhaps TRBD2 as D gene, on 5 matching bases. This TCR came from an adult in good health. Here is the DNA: TGTGCCAGCAGTGAGCGGGCGTTCTACGAGCAGTACTTC. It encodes CASSERAFYEQYF.